This T cell receptor beta chain emerged from a study of control samples from healthy donors and cancer patients. Clones were sequenced by immunoSEQ multiplex PCR, and TCRdb holds only the in-frame ones, with some missing. This sample has about 140,000 clones, with just under 95% found just once. The germline V gene encodes CDR1 LGHDT and CDR2 YNNKEL (reference sequence). Trimming pared 0 bases from V and 0 bases from J, leaving 16 bases between. This CDR3 spans 18 amino acids. The J gene is TRBJ2-3, the V gene TRBV3-1 (or the pseudogene TRBV3-2); no clear D. The source of this sequence is a man under 40 in good health. Material for sequencing was blood. This chain's CDR3 is CASSQDIGHLDSTDTQYF. The CDR3 DNA sequence: TGTGCCAGCAGCCAAGACATAGGCCATCTCGACAGCACAGATACGCAGTATTTT.